This TCR beta chain was captured by sequencing in a study of response to subunit inactivated influenza vaccine. Findings and caveats of the study: Authors suggested few new T cells are recruited by each seasonal influenza vaccination.

In the case of this clonotype: The antigen is undetermined.

The CDR3 is 15 amino acids. The V segment lost 9 bases and the J segment 12 bases; nucleotides outside the gene matches: 20. From germline, CDR1 is MNHNS and CDR2 SASEGT. In TCRdb, the RT-PCR reads were re-called with MiXCR into one record per CDR3 protein. The sample yields approximately 700,000 distinct CDR3 sequences, 14% seen once. The sample was PBMCs from blood, taken less than 15 days before vaccination. The TCR was taken from a man aged 45-60 years who received an inactivated influenza vaccine. This chain links TRBV6-1 with TRBJ1-1; 9 bases align to TRBD1. DNA of the CDR3: TGTGCCAGTAAATGGGACAGGGACTACGCGGGGAAAACTTTCTTT. This gives the protein CASKWDRDYAGKTFF.